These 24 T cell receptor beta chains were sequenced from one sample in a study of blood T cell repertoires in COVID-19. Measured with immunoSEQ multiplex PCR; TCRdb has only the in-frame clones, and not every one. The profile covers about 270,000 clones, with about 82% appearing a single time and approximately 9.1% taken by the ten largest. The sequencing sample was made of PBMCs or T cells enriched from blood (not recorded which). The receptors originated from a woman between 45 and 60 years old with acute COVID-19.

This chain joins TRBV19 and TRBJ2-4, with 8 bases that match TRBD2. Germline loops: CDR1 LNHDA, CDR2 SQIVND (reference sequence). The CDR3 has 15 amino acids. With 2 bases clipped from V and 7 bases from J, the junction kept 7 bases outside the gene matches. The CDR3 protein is CASSISSRGGNIQYF. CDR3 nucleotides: TGTGCCAGTAGTATAAGTTCTCGGGGGGGCAACATTCAGTACTTC. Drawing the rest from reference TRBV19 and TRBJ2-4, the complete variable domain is DGGITQSPKYLFRKEGQNVTLSCEQNLNHDAMYWYRQDPGQGLRLIYYSQIVNDFQKGDIAEGYSVSREKKESFPLTVTSAQKNPTAFYLCASSISSRGGNIQYFGAGTRLSVL.

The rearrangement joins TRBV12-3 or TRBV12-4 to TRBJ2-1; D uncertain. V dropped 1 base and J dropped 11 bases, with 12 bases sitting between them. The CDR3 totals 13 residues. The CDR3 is CASSLESRSKQFF. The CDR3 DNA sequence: TGTGCCAGCAGTTTAGAAAGCCGGTCTAAGCAGTTCTTC.

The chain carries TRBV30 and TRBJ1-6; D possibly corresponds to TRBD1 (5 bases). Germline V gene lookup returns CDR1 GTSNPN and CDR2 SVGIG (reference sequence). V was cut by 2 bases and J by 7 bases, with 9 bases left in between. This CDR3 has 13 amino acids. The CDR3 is CAWSREGNSPLHF. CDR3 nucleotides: TGTGCCTGGAGTCGGGAGGGGAATTCACCCCTCCACTTT.

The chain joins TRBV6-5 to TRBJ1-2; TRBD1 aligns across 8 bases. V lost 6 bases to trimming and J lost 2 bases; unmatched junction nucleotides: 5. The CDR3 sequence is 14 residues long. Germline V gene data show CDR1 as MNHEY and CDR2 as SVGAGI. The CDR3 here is CASSRGQANYGYTF. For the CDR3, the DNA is TGTGCCAGCAGCCGGGGACAGGCCAACTATGGCTACACCTTC.

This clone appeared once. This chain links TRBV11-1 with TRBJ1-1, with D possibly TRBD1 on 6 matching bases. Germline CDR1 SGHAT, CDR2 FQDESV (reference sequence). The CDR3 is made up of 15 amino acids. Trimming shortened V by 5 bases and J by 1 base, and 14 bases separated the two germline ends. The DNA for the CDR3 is TGTGCCAGCAGCATTCAGCCGACAGGGAACACTGAAGCTTTCTTT. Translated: CASSIQPTGNTEAFF.

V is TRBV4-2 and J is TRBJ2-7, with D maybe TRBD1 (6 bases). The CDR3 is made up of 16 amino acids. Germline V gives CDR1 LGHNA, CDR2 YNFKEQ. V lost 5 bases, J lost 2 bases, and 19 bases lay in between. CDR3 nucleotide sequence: TGTGCCAGCAGCAAAGGGCAGCCAGGGGAGACCTACGAGCAGTACTTC. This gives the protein CASSKGQPGETYEQYF.

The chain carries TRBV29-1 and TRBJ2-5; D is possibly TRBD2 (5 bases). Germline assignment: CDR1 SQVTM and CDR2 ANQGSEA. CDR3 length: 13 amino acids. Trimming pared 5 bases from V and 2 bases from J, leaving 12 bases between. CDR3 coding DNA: TGCAGCGTTCAATCTAGCCGACAAGAGACCCAGTACTTC. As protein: CSVQSSRQETQYF.

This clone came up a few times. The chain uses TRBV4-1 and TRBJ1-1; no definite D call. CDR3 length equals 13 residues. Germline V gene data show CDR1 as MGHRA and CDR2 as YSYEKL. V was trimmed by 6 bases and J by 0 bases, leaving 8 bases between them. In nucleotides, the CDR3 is TGCGCCAGCAGTTACCTAATGAACACTGAAGCTTTCTTT. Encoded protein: CASSYLMNTEAFF.

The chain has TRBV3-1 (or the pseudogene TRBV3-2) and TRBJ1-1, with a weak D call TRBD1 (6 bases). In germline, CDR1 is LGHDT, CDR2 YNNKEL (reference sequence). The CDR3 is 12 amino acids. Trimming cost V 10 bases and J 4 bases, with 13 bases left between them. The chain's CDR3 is CATQGPGTEAFF. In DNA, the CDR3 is TGTGCCACACAGGGACCGGGCACTGAAGCTTTCTTT.

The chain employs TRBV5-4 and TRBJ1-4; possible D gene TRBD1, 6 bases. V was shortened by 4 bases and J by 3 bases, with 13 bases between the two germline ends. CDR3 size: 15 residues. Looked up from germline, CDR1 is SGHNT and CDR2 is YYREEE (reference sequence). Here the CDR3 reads CASSPNRDANEKLFF. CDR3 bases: TGTGCCAGCAGCCCAAACAGGGATGCTAATGAAAAACTGTTTTTT.

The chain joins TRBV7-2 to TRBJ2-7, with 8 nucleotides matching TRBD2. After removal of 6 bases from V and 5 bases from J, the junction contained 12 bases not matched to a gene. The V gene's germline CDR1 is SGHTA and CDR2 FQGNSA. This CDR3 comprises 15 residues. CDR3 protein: CASSDPGLGVNEQYF. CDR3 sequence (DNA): TGTGCCAGCAGTGACCCGGGACTAGGGGTTAACGAGCAGTACTTC.

CDR3 sequence: CASSPRRVPLETQYF. CDR3 coding DNA: TGTGCCAGCTCACCACGCAGGGTACCGTTGGAGACCCAGTACTTC. This chain connects TRBV18 to TRBJ2-5; weak D call: TRBD1 (5 bases). Germline CDR1 reads KGHSH; CDR2 reads LQKENI. The CDR3 is 15 residues long. Trimming pared 1 base from V and 5 bases from J, leaving 14 bases between.

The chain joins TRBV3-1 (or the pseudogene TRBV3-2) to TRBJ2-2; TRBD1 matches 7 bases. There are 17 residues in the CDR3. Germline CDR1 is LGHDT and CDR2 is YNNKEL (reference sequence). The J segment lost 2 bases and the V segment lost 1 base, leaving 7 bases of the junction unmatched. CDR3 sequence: CASSQGAGGSNTGELFF. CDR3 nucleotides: TGTGCCAGCAGCCAAGGTGCAGGGGGTTCAAACACCGGGGAGCTGTTTTTT.

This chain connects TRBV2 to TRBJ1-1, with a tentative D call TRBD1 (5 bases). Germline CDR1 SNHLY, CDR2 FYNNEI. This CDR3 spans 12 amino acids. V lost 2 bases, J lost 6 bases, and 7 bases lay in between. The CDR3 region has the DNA TGTGCCAGCAGTGAACACAGGTCTGAAGCTTTCTTT. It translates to CASSEHRSEAFF.

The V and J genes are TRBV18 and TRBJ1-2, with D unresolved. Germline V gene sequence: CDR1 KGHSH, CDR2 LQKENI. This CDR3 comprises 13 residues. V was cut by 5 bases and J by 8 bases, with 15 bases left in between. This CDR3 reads CASSADTLGGYTF. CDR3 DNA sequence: TGTGCCAGCTCAGCCGACACCCTTGGAGGCTACACCTTC.

The CDR3 here is CASSLAGTGSTEAFF. The CDR3 region has the DNA TGCGCCAGCAGCTTGGCCGGGACAGGGAGTACTGAAGCTTTCTTT. The V and J genes are TRBV5-1 and TRBJ1-1, with 9 bases identical to TRBD1. This CDR3 region has 15 residues. Germline trimming cut 0 bases from V and 5 bases from J; bases unmatched to any gene: 5. Germline V gene data show CDR1 as SGHRS and CDR2 as YFSETQ.

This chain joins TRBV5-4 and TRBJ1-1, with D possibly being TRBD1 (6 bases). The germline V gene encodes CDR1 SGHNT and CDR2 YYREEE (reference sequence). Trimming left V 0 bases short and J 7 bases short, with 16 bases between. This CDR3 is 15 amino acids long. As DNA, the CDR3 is TGTGCCAGCAGCTTGGCGAGCGGGGGCCCCGATGAAGCTTTCTTT. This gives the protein CASSLASGGPDEAFF.

The CDR3 loop is CSVEPGINNEQFF. CDR3 sequence (DNA): TGCAGCGTTGAACCGGGGATAAACAATGAGCAGTTCTTC. The chain is built from TRBV29-1 and TRBJ2-1, with D possibly TRBD2 on 5 matching bases. This CDR3 has 13 amino acids. Germline V gene data show CDR1 as SQVTM and CDR2 as ANQGSEA. V lost 2 bases to trimming and J lost 5 bases, with 10 bases between them.

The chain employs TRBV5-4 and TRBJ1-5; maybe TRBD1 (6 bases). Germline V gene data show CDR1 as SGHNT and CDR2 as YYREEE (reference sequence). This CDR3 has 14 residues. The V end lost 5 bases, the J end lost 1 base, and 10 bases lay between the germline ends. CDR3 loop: CASSYQGSNQPQHF. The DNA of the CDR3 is TGTGCCAGCAGTTACCAGGGGAGCAATCAGCCCCAGCATTTT.

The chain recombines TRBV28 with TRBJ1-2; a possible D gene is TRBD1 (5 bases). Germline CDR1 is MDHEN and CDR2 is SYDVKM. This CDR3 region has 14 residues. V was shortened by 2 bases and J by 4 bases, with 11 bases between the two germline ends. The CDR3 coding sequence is TGTGCCAGCAGTTTAGGGGGGAAGTCCTATGGCTACACCTTC. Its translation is CASSLGGKSYGYTF.

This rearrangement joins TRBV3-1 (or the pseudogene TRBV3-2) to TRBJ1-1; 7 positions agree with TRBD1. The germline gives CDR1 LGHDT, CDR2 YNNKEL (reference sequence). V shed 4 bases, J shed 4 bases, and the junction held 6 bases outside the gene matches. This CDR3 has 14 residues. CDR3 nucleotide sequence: TGTGCCAGCAGCCTTAGGGGGCCGGGCACTGAAGCTTTCTTT. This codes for CASSLRGPGTEAFF.

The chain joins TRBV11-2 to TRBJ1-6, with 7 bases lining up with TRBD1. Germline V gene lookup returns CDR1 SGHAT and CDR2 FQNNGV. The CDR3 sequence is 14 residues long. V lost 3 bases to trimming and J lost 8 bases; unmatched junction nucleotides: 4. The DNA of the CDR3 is TGTGCCAGCAGCTTGACAGGGTCGGATTCACCCCTCCACTTT. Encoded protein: CASSLTGSDSPLHF.

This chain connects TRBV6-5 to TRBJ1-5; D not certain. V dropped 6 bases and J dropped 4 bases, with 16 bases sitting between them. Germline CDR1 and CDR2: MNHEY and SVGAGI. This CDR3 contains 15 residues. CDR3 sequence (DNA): TGTGCCAGCAGCCACGGGGTACATGGGAATCAGCCCCAGCATTTT. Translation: CASSHGVHGNQPQHF.

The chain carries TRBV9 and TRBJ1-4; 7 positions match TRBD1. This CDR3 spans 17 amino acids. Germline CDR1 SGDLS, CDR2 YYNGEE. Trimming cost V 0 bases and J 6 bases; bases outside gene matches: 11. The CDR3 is CASSVGGARGIYEKLFF. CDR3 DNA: TGTGCCAGCAGCGTAGGTGGGGCCAGGGGGATTTATGAAAAACTGTTTTTT.